This T cell receptor beta chain was observed in a study of CD4+ T cells in melanoma. Repertoires were generated with immunoSEQ multiplex PCR, while TCRdb's copy carries only in-frame clones and drops some. Of around 100,000 clones detected, roughly 90% appear once; the ten largest clones hold about 3.3%. About this clone itself: Its specificity is unknown.

V dropped 1 base and J dropped 0 bases, with 10 bases sitting between them. The CDR3 loop spans 16 amino acids. Germline V gives CDR1 SGHTA, CDR2 FQGNSA. Study findings and constraints: A reported correlation linked neoantigen-specific CD4+ T cells to CD8+, macrophage and B cell function. Neoantigen-specific CD4+ T cells in melanoma reportedly had diverse differentiation states.

The receptor comes from a human donor with melanoma. J is TRBJ2-1 and V is TRBV7-2, with D hard to call. The material sequenced was peripheral blood. The CDR3 DNA is TGTGCCAGCAGCTTAGGCGTGGCCCTCTCCTACAATGAGCAGTTCTTC. Its protein product is CASSLGVALSYNEQFF. Full variable domain (remainder filled in from reference TRBV7-2 and TRBJ2-1): GAGVSQSPSNKVTEKGKDVELRCDPISGHTALYWYRQSLGQGLEFLIYFQGNSAPDKSGLPSDRFSAERTGGSVSTLTIQRTQQEDSAVYLCASSLGVALSYNEQFFGPGTRLTVL.